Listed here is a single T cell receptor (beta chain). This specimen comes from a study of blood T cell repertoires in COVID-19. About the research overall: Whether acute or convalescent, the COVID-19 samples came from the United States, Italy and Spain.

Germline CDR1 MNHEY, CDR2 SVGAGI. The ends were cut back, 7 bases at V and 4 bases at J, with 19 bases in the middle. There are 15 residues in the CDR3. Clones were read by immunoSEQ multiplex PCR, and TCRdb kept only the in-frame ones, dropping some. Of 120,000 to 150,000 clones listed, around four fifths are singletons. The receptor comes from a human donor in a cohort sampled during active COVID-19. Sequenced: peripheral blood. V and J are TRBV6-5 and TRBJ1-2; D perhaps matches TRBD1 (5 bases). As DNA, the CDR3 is TGTGCCAGCAACCCCCAGGGAGGGAACGGCTATGGCTACACCTTC. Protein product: CASNPQGGNGYGYTF.